Sequencing of this T cell receptor (beta chain) was carried out in a study of T cell responses to AZD1222 COVID-19 vaccine. Across the study: Second-dose intervals near 4 or 12 weeks were combined. Study-wide findings and caveats: There were repertoire samples only from the period after the peak T cell response.

As for this clone: The antigen remains undetermined.

The data were produced by immunoSEQ multiplex PCR, yet TCRdb's version contains in-frame clones alone and is incomplete. In the table there are about 120,000 clones, approximately 91% of which are singletons. The germline V and J ends were trimmed by 1 base and 1 base, with 4 bases remaining between them. The CDR3 spans 13 residues. Germline values: CDR1 LGHDT, CDR2 YNNKEL (reference sequence). The chain joins TRBV3-1 (or the pseudogene TRBV3-2) to TRBJ1-1; D is undetermined. Here the sequenced sample was peripheral blood, taken on day 0 of AZD1222 vaccination. This receptor was obtained from an adult in good health. The CDR3, as DNA: TGTGCCAGCAGCCAAGGAGGGAACACTGAAGCTTTCTTT. It specifies CASSQGGNTEAFF.